The T cell receptor (beta chain) under discussion was sequenced for a study of T cells in Graves' hyperthyroidism and ophthalmopathy. RNA transcripts provided the source from which TCR beta CDR3 regions were amplified. The HTBI set primed first-round TCR CDR3 RT-PCR. TCRdb passed the multiplex PCR reads through MiXCR, listing each CDR3 protein once. The repertoire holds about 350,000 distinct CDR3 sequences, with approximately 18% as singletons. Worth noting for this clonotype: An end of the junction does not agree with germline; a read error may underlie this.

Each diagnosis was grounded in clinical symptoms, serum thyroxine and TRAb, thyroid ultrasound, and orbital computed tomography. This CDR3 is 14 amino acids long. The germline CDR1 and CDR2 sequences are LNHDA and SQIVND (reference sequence). The sequenced material came from blood. The chain combines TRBV19 with TRBJ1-1; a possible D gene is TRBD1 (5 bases). The TCR sequence derives from a woman aged 30 to 39 with Graves' hyperthyroidism that later progressed to Graves' ophthalmopathy. CDR3 nucleotide sequence: TGTGCCAGTAGTATAGCACAGGAGAACACTGAAGCTTACTTT. It specifies CASSIAQENTEAYF.